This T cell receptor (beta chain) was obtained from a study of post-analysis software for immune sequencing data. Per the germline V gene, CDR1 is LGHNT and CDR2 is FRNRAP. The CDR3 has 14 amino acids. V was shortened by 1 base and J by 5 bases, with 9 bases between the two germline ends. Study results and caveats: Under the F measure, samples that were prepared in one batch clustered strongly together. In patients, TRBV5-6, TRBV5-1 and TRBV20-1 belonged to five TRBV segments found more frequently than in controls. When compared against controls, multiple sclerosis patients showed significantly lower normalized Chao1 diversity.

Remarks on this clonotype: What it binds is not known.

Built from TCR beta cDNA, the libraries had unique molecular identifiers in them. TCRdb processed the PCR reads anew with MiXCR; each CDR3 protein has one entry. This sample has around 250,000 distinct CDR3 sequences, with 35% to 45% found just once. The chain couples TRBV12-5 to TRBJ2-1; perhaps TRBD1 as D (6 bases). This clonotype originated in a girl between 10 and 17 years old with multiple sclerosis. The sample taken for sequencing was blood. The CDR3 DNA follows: TGTGCTAGTGGTTTGGGGACAGTTAACAATGAGCAGTTCTTC. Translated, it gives CASGLGTVNNEQFF.